This TCR beta chain was captured in a study of blood T cell repertoires in COVID-19. In the study overall: Researchers got acute and convalescent COVID-19 samples from the United States, Italy and Spain. The analysed material was cDNA or gDNA that came from T cells, B-cell-depleted T cells, or PBMCs.

Authors' methods: Amplification of reference gene primers was used by the study to estimate nucleated cell counts. This table comes from immunoSEQ multiplex PCR, and its TCRdb copy is limited to in-frame clones, with some not included. V, J and clone size were drawn from that table, and D and trimming were deduced from the DNA. In the table there are a few hundred thousand clones, around 90% of which are singletons. The CDR3 is made up of 14 amino acids. Germline values: CDR1 SGHRS, CDR2 YFSETQ. V shed 5 bases, J shed 3 bases, and the junction held 5 bases outside the gene matches. The chain joins TRBV5-1 to TRBJ2-1; 7 positions agree with TRBD2. The TCR sequence derives from a man in his fifties or sixties with active or convalescent COVID-19. Sequenced material: peripheral blood. CDR3 nucleotides: TGCGCCAGCAGGGTGCTAGCGGACTACAATGAGCAGTTCTTC. This translates into CASRVLADYNEQFF.